The 7 T cell receptor beta chains given below trace back to one sample, sequenced in a study of T cells in Graves' hyperthyroidism and ophthalmopathy. The TCR beta CDR3 regions underwent amplification using RNA transcripts as the source. A set of HTBI primers served as the primers for a first-round RT-PCR of the TCR CDR3. In TCRdb, the multiplex PCR reads were re-called with MiXCR into one record per CDR3 protein. The sample has around 500,000 distinct CDR3 sequences, under 15% seen once. Sequenced material: blood. These receptor sequences come from a woman in her late teens or twenties with Graves' hyperthyroidism.

Ten or more counts support this clonotype. The chain is built from TRBV19 and TRBJ1-5; D unresolved. The CDR3 has 15 amino acids. Germline loops: CDR1 LNHDA, CDR2 SQIVND (reference sequence). V was cut by 6 bases and J by 1 base, with 13 bases left in between. CDR3 sequence: CASRTPGPSNQPQHF. CDR3 in DNA: TGTGCCAGTAGGACCCCTGGACCGAGCAATCAGCCCCAGCATTTT.

This clonotype was detected many times. The chain employs TRBV30 and TRBJ1-2; D ambiguous. CDR1 and CDR2 (germline): GTSNPN, SVGIG (reference sequence). V lost 4 bases and J 0 bases, leaving 12 bases between the germline ends. The CDR3 is 14 residues long. The CDR3 loop is CAWIQSAANYGYTF. In DNA, the CDR3 is TGTGCCTGGATTCAGAGCGCCGCTAACTATGGCTACACCTTC.

This clonotype has only a few counts. The rearrangement joins TRBV19 to TRBJ1-1; TRBD1 matches 9 bases. There are 16 residues in the CDR3. V gave up 7 bases and J gave up 4 bases; unmatched junction bases: 13. Germline CDR1 LNHDA, CDR2 SQIVND (reference sequence). CDR3: CASMDRGRSRSTEAFF. The CDR3, as DNA: TGTGCCAGTATGGACAGGGGACGGTCCCGGAGCACTGAAGCTTTCTTT.

A note on this clonotype: This clone may be a read error of a much larger clone one base away. The chain is built from TRBV6-1 and TRBJ2-7; 10 bases are a match to TRBD2. This CDR3 is 17 amino acids long. Per the germline V gene, CDR1 is MNHNS and CDR2 is SASEGT. The J segment lost 2 bases and the V segment lost 8 bases, leaving 15 bases of the junction unmatched. In DNA, the CDR3 is TGTGCCAGCGAGGGAAGGTTAGCGGGAGGCCCCACCTACGAGCAGTACTTC. It specifies CASEGRLAGGPTYEQYF.

DNA for the CDR3: TGTGCCAGCAGTGTGGAGGAACTCTCCTACAATGAGCAGTTCTTC. This sequence encodes CASSVEELSYNEQFF. The V and J genes are TRBV6-1 and TRBJ2-1, with D perhaps TRBD2 (5 bases). Trimming shortened V by 4 bases and J by 0 bases, and 10 bases separated the two germline ends. CDR1 and CDR2 from the germline V gene are MNHNS and SASEGT. This CDR3 comprises 15 residues.

There are many counts of this clonotype. V is TRBV30 and J is TRBJ2-1; TRBD2 matches 8 bases. Germline V gene sequence: CDR1 GTSNPN, CDR2 SVGIG (reference sequence). CDR3 length: 14 residues. The V segment lost 1 base and the J segment 7 bases; nucleotides outside the gene matches: 6. CDR3 loop: CAWSGREGGNEQFF. CDR3 DNA sequence: TGTGCCTGGAGTGGCCGGGAGGGGGGAAATGAGCAGTTCTTC.

This clonotype appeared a few times. The J gene is TRBJ2-7, the V gene TRBV7-9; tentatively, D is TRBD1 (6 bases). CDR3 length: 12 residues. Germline V gene lookup returns CDR1 SEHNR and CDR2 FQNEAQ (reference sequence). Trimming left V 4 bases short and J 9 bases short, with 13 bases between. This CDR3 reads CASSSDSPWQYF. CDR3 coding DNA: TGTGCCAGCAGCTCGGACAGCCCTTGGCAGTACTTC.